This T cell receptor beta chain was identified in a study of blood T cell repertoires in COVID-19 (TCRdb year 2020). Notes on the research overall: Collaborator samples came from the United States, Italy and Spain and covered acute and convalescent phases of COVID-19. Deeply sampled blood TCRbeta repertoires from subjects exposed to, actively infected with, or recovered from COVID-19 were included in the dataset. HLA class I and class II types, where available, came from metadata supplied by the sample provider rather than from assay-based typing. The repertoires were made available in a free public database intended to serve as a resource for research on the immune response to SARS-CoV-2. Samples came from the ongoing ImmuneRACE study (first 160 participants) plus 1,254 subjects from 6 global collaborators. A de-identified subject ID, COVID-19 status, age in years and sex were almost always included in the sample metadata. The prospective study material was composed of cDNA or gDNA derived from T cells, B-cell-depleted T cells, or PBMCs.

Enrolling through a virtual design, the prospective study's participants ranged in age from about 18 to 89 years and lived across roughly 24 United States geographic areas. In the prospective study, participants were assigned to cohorts based on the clinical history participants reported in a screening survey and a study questionnaire. In the prospective study, whole blood, serum and a nasopharyngeal or oropharyngeal swab were collected from each participant by mobile phlebotomists. Additional blood draws and questionnaires over an approximately 2-month period could optionally be provided by prospective study participants. Before DNA extraction, prospective study blood samples were shipped either frozen or at room temperature. Study-level results and caveats: Clinical and demographic metadata were provided uncurated, with the amount varying by source and participant.

Compared with germline, V lacks 4 bases and J lacks 2 bases; bases without a gene match: 3. CDR1 and CDR2 are read off the germline V gene as SGHRS and YFSETQ. Counted from cysteine to phenylalanine, this CDR3 has 15 amino acids. Just CDR3 DNA is preserved here, 45 bases in frame from base 1. TCRbeta CDR3 regions were amplified from genomic DNA using the immunoSEQ Assay, a bias-controlled multiplex PCR. From the authors' description of their analysis: Within the assay, amplification of reference gene primers was used to estimate how many nucleated cells each sample contained. To quantify the absolute abundance of each unique TCRbeta CDR3 rearrangement, sequence reads were collapsed and filtered. For each sample, productive Simpson clonality was calculated by taking the square root of Simpson's diversity index across productive rearrangements. TCRdb holds this immuneACCESS table with in-frame rearrangements only. Some clones are missing; in checked studies, unresolved V genes explain under half, and the rest has no known cause. V, J and clone size derive from that table, while D and trimming were established from the DNA sequence. For this sample there are under 150,000 clones; about 86% appear just once. The ten biggest clones cover 2.4% of the sample.

As regards this clone: It has no known antigen specificity. Per-base qualities were not stored, and no clone one base away is much larger.

What was sequenced was PBMCs or T cells enriched from blood (not recorded which). The source of this sequence is a man aged 35 to 55 with acute COVID-19. The V and J segments used are TRBV5-1 and TRBJ2-3; 11 of the junction bases match TRBD2. The sequenced DNA: TGCGCCAGCAGCGGTAGCGGGGGGGTCACAGATACGCAGTATTTT. It encodes CASSGSGGVTDTQYF.